This T cell receptor (beta chain) came from a study of blood T cell repertoires in COVID-19 (dated by TCRdb to about 2020). Background on the whole study: Collaborator samples came from the United States, Italy and Spain and covered acute and convalescent phases of COVID-19. A freely available public database, intended as a resource for researchers studying the immune response to SARS-CoV-2, is where the repertoires were released. The material from the prospective study consisted of cDNA or gDNA derived from T cells, B-cell-depleted T cells, or PBMCs. Samples came from the ongoing ImmuneRACE study (first 160 participants) plus 1,254 subjects from 6 global collaborators. Sample metadata almost always included a de-identified subject ID, COVID-19 status, age in years and sex. Where available, HLA class I and class II types were obtained from metadata supplied by the sample provider rather than from assay-based typing. Subjects who had been exposed to COVID-19, were actively infected with it, or had recovered from it provided the deeply sampled blood TCRbeta repertoires that made up the dataset.

CDR1 and CDR2, looked up from the germline V gene, are SGHDN and FVKESK. Counted from cysteine to phenylalanine, this CDR3 has 15 amino acids. Only the CDR3 DNA stays, 45 bases, in frame from base 1. Trimming accounts for 3 bases at V and 10 bases at J, while the number of junction bases matched to no gene is 12. In the case of this clone: What antigen it recognizes has not been identified. Base quality data are lacking; no much larger clone is found one base away.

The immunoSEQ Assay, a bias-controlled multiplex PCR, was used to amplify TCRbeta CDR3 regions from genomic DNA. On the authors' methods: The number of nucleated cells in each sample was estimated by amplification of reference gene primers within the assay. To quantify the absolute abundance of each unique TCRbeta CDR3 rearrangement, sequence reads were collapsed and filtered. Productive Simpson clonality was computed per sample as the square root of Simpson's diversity index over productive rearrangements. In its TCRdb copy, this immuneACCESS table keeps in-frame sequences only and misses some clones. Where compared with another copy, unresolved V genes explain less than half of these, and the others have no known cause. For V, J and clone size, that table is used; D and trimming come from the DNA. This sample is represented by about 140,000 clones; approximately 84% of them were singletons. Jointly, the top ten make up 1.6% of the sample.

Enrolling through a virtual design, the prospective study's participants ranged in age from roughly 18 to 90 years and lived across roughly 23 United States geographic areas. To assign participants to cohorts, the prospective study relied on clinical history that participants themselves reported in a screening survey and a study questionnaire. Exposed participants had been in contact with someone with a PCR-confirmed or clinician-diagnosed COVID-19 case within 2 weeks of study entry. Each participant in the prospective study had whole blood, serum and a nasopharyngeal or oropharyngeal swab collected by mobile phlebotomists. Participants in the prospective study had the option to provide additional blood draws and questionnaires over a roughly two-month period. Before DNA extraction, blood samples from the prospective study were shipped at room temperature or frozen. On the study overall, not on this receptor specifically: Clinical and demographic metadata were provided uncurated, with the amount varying by source and participant.

The sequencing input was PBMCs or T cells enriched from blood (not recorded which). The TCR sequence derives from a woman aged 18-30 years who had been exposed to COVID-19. The chain is made from TRBV14 and TRBJ2-1, with 7 bases in between that match TRBD2. CDR3 loop: CASSQYSGVGGEQFF. The sequenced DNA is TGTGCCAGCAGCCAGTACAGCGGGGTGGGAGGAGAGCAGTTCTTC.